This TCR beta chain came from a study of patients and donors after allogeneic stem cell transplantation. A single record per CDR3 protein comes from TCRdb applying MiXCR to the RT-PCR reads. The sample yields approximately 200,000 distinct CDR3 sequences, less than 50% seen once. V shed 8 bases and J shed 6 bases, with 11 bases lying between them. In germline, CDR1 is ENHRY, CDR2 SYGVKD. This CDR3 comprises 11 residues. The source material was blood, either unsorted or a sorted T cell fraction (not recorded which). The V and J genes are TRBV10-3 and TRBJ2-7, with D unresolved. This TCR derives from a human donor who was either an allogeneic HSCT recipient or a stem cell or donor lymphocyte infusion donor (not recorded which). It is not recorded whose cells these are; they may come from a transplant donor. CDR3 sequence reads: CAIEDGGEQYF. The CDR3 DNA reads as TGTGCCATCGAAGATGGTGGCGAGCAGTACTTC.